This T cell receptor (beta chain) was captured by sequencing in a study of blood T cell repertoires in COVID-19. Across the whole study: Some COVID-19 samples were acute and others convalescent; all came from the United States, Italy and Spain. T cells, B-cell-depleted T cells, or PBMCs supplied cDNA or gDNA.

The Seattle patients joined while their infection was active and were tracked longitudinally afterward. V trimming: 4 bases; J trimming: 3 bases; junction bases outside the gene matches: 8. CDR3 length equals 15 residues. The V gene's germline CDR1 is MNHEY and CDR2 SVGAGI. Original processing notes: The assay estimated nucleated cells by amplifying reference gene primers. Generated by immunoSEQ multiplex PCR, the TCRdb table keeps only in-frame clones and is missing some. From that table come the V and J calls and clone size; the DNA was used to work out D and trimming. The repertoire holds roughly 460,000 clones, with roughly 89% as singletons.

The TCR originated in a man aged 18-30 years with COVID-19, enrolled during active disease. The sequencing input was peripheral blood. V gene TRBV6-5 combines with J gene TRBJ2-7; 8 bases align to TRBD1. The CDR3 reads CASSSLDRGNYEQYF. CDR3 nucleotides: TGTGCCAGCAGTTCGTTAGACAGGGGTAACTACGAGCAGTACTTC.